The entry that follows covers one TCR beta chain sequence. Its antigen remains unidentified. The CDR3 sequence is 15 residues long. CDR1 is SGHKS, CDR2 YYEKEE, per germline (reference sequence). Trimming took off 4 bases at V and 6 bases at J, with 17 bases between the two ends. Each CDR3 protein gets one entry after TCRdb re-called the reads with MiXCR. Of some 920,000 distinct CDR3 sequences listed, less than 35% are singletons. These data come from a study of T cell repertoires in cytomegalovirus infection. Study-wide background: An indication of both CMV infection and matching HLA type came from public TCR beta signatures.

Study-level results: HLA-C-restricted CMV-specific TCR beta clonotypes were dominant in the ex vivo response. CMV carriers with the relevant HLA were identified by cumulative public TCR beta family frequency.

The receptor comes from a human donor in good health (CMV status not recorded). Some clones in this sample may be carry-over from other donors' samples. The chain is built from TRBV5-5 and TRBJ1-5, with a weak D call TRBD1 (5 bases). Source: cultured CD8+ T cells from PBMCs, taken from culture after CMV antigen stimulation. The CDR3 loop reads CASSPYGPGTQPQHF. The CDR3 nucleotides read TGTGCCAGCAGCCCCTACGGGCCGGGGACTCAGCCCCAGCATTTT. The complete variable domain, with remaining parts taken from reference TRBV5-5 and TRBJ1-5, reads DAGVTQSPTHLIKTRGQQVTLRCSPISGHKSVSWYQQVLGQGPQFIFQYYEKEERGRGNFPDRFSARQFPNYSSELNVNALLLGDSALYLCASSPYGPGTQPQHFGDGTRLSIL.